The 19 T cell receptor beta chains listed next were all sequenced from one sample in a study of T cells in tuberculosis. Generated by immunoSEQ multiplex PCR, the TCRdb table keeps only in-frame clones and is missing some. Among 80,000 to 100,000 clones, approximately 91% were seen once, and the ten largest hold approximately 2%. Sorting used thawed, overnight-rested PBMC stained with anti-CD3, a viability dye and GMM-loaded CD1B tetramer. The lipid loaded on the CD1B tetramers was C32 glucose monomycolate from Rhodococcus equi. The source material was CD1b-GMM tetramer-negative cells sorted from PBMCs. Receptors originate from an adult woman with latent tuberculosis.

The J gene is TRBJ1-2, the V gene TRBV10-3; 10 positions agree with TRBD1. The CDR3 spans 14 residues. With V trimmed by 4 bases and J by 8 bases, 7 bases remained unmatched. CDR1 and CDR2 (germline): ENHRY, SYGVKD. The CDR3 loop reads CAISAGTGVRGYTF. CDR3 nucleotide sequence: TGTGCCATCAGTGCCGGGACAGGGGTACGAGGCTACACCTTC.

This clone was observed a single time. The gene calls are TRBV28 and TRBJ1-1; D perhaps matches TRBD1 (6 bases). Germline V gene lookup returns CDR1 MDHEN and CDR2 SYDVKM. The CDR3 has 13 residues. V dropped 3 bases and J dropped 1 base, with 6 bases sitting between them. The CDR3 DNA sequence: TGTGCCAGCAGTTTGGGACAGAACACTGAAGCTTTCTTT. Protein product: CASSLGQNTEAFF.

This clone was picked up a small number of times. The rearrangement uses TRBV7-2 and TRBJ1-4, with unresolved D. The ends were cut back, 4 bases at V and 3 bases at J, with 12 bases in the middle. Germline CDR1 SGHTA, CDR2 FQGNSA. The CDR3 sequence is 15 residues long. CDR3 DNA sequence: TGTGCCAGCAGCTCCGAGGTGGCGGCTAATGAAAAACTGTTTTTT. Translation gives CASSSEVAANEKLFF.

The CDR3 nucleotides are TGTGCCAACCCGGAGGCGGGGGCCTGTAGCGACCACGAGCAGTACGTC. Translation: CANPEAGACSDHEQYV. The rearrangement links TRBV6-7 to TRBJ2-7; weak D call: TRBD2 (7 bases). TRBV6-7 is reported as an ORF; its role is uncertain. The V end lost 10 bases, the J end lost 5 bases, and 27 bases lay between the germline ends. The CDR3 covers 16 residues.

The V and J genes are TRBV19 and TRBJ2-1; 8 nucleotides agree with TRBD1. CDR1 and CDR2 (germline): LNHDA, SQIVND (reference sequence). Unmatched junction bases numbered 6, after V lost 5 bases and J lost 3 bases. The CDR3 has 15 residues. CDR3 in DNA: TGTGCCAGTAGTTTGGACAGGGCATTCTACAATGAGCAGTTCTTC. This codes for CASSLDRAFYNEQFF.

Remarks on this clone: Other DNA sequences in the sample encode the same CDR3. The rearrangement uses TRBV6-5 and TRBJ2-7, with a possible D match to TRBD1 (6 bases). The CDR3 is 14 amino acids. V lost 0 bases and J 2 bases, leaving 8 bases between the germline ends. CDR1 and CDR2 (germline): MNHEY, SVGAGI. The CDR3 nucleotides read TGTGCCAGCAGTTACTCGACAGGAACCTACGAGCAGTACTTC. Amino acids: CASSYSTGTYEQYF.

The chain carries TRBV6-5 and TRBJ1-2; D is perhaps TRBD1 (6 bases). This CDR3 is built from 15 residues. Germline CDR1 and CDR2: MNHEY and SVGAGI. Deletions cut 6 bases from V and 2 bases from J, with 16 bases between. CDR3: CASSRSVDRNYGYTF. In DNA, the CDR3 is TGTGCCAGCAGCCGATCCGTGGACAGAAACTATGGCTACACCTTC.

The chain has TRBV5-1 and TRBJ2-3; maybe TRBD2 (6 bases). From germline, CDR1 is SGHRS and CDR2 YFSETQ. The CDR3 has 15 amino acids. Trimming shortened V by 0 bases and J by 5 bases, and 13 bases separated the two germline ends. CDR3 nucleotides: TGCGCCAGCAGCTTGGCCGGGACTTTCGGAGATACGCAGTATTTT. It yields the protein CASSLAGTFGDTQYF.

This chain links TRBV27 with TRBJ2-7; 7 bases map to TRBD2. Germline V gene data show CDR1 as MNHEY and CDR2 as SMNVEV (reference sequence). V lost 6 bases to trimming and J lost 0 bases; unmatched junction nucleotides: 5. The length of the CDR3 is 14 residues. CDR3: CASSTGGSSYEQYF. CDR3 in DNA: TGTGCCAGCAGCACGGGGGGTAGCTCCTACGAGCAGTACTTC.

This sequence joins TRBV2 and TRBJ2-7, with D possibly matching TRBD1 (6 bases). Germline V gene sequence: CDR1 SNHLY, CDR2 FYNNEI. The germline V and J ends were trimmed by 6 bases and 3 bases, with 9 bases remaining between them. This CDR3 comprises 12 residues. CDR3 bases: TGTGCCAGCAGCGGACAGATCTACGAGCAGTACTTC. Translating it yields CASSGQIYEQYF.

Written as DNA, the CDR3 is TGTGCCTGGAGGCAAAAGAGCTCCTATAATTCACCCCTCCACTTT. Residues: CAWRQKSSYNSPLHF. This rearrangement joins TRBV30 to TRBJ1-6; D call uncertain. CDR1 and CDR2 from the germline V gene are GTSNPN and SVGIG (reference sequence). The V end lost 3 bases, the J end lost 0 bases, and 9 bases lay between the germline ends. The CDR3 contains 15 residues.

This chain links TRBV7-9 with TRBJ1-2; 9 bases align to TRBD1. V shed 3 bases, J shed 2 bases, and the junction held 7 bases outside the gene matches. The CDR3 sequence is 16 residues long. The germline CDR1 and CDR2 sequences are SEHNR and FQNEAQ (reference sequence). CDR3 loop: CASSFIQGAANYGYTF. Written as DNA, the CDR3 is TGTGCCAGCAGCTTTATACAGGGGGCTGCGAACTATGGCTACACCTTC.

CDR3 region: CASRGRERGVRGYEQYF. The CDR3 DNA follows: TGCGCCAGCAGGGGAAGGGAGCGGGGGGTCCGAGGGTACGAGCAGTACTTC. This sequence joins TRBV10-2 and TRBJ2-7, with 9 bases that match TRBD2. This CDR3 contains 17 residues. Germline V gives CDR1 WSHSY, CDR2 SAAADI. J lost 4 bases, V lost 6 bases, and 16 bases had no gene match.

The chain combines TRBV27 with TRBJ1-1; 7 positions match TRBD1. The CDR3 consists of 15 residues. The germline gives CDR1 MNHEY, CDR2 SMNVEV (reference sequence). V lost 0 bases to trimming and J lost 4 bases; unmatched junction nucleotides: 5. CDR3 DNA: TGTGCCAGCAGTTTATCGACAGGGCCCGGCACTGAAGCTTTCTTT. This gives the protein CASSLSTGPGTEAFF.

The chain links TRBV12-5 to TRBJ2-7, with a weak D call TRBD1 (5 bases). The CDR3 totals 15 residues. Germline assignment: CDR1 LGHNT and CDR2 FRNRAP. V was clipped by 1 base and J by 0 bases, with 10 bases between them. The CDR3 region has the DNA TGTGCTAGTGGTTTGGGGCAGGGCCTCTCCTACGAGCAGTACGTC. Translating gives CASGLGQGLSYEQYV.

This clone occurred once. The rearrangement uses TRBV5-1 and TRBJ2-3, with D possibly being TRBD1 (5 bases). V was pared by 5 bases and J by 2 bases, with 15 bases between. This CDR3 has 15 amino acids. CDR1 SGHRS and CDR2 YFSETQ come from the germline V gene. This chain's CDR3 is CASRKGQQITDTQYF. As DNA, the CDR3 is TGCGCCAGCAGAAAGGGGCAGCAAATCACAGATACGCAGTATTTT. Variable domain in full (rest from reference TRBV5-1 and TRBJ2-3): KAGVTQTPRYLIKTRGQQVTLSCSPISGHRSVSWYQQTPGQGLQFLFEYFSETQRNKGNFPGRFSGRQFSNSRSEMNVSTLELGDSALYLCASRKGQQITDTQYFGPGTRLTVL.

V is TRBV28 and J is TRBJ2-7; 8 bases are a match to TRBD2. This CDR3 is built from 13 residues. Trimming took 2 bases from V and 3 from J; bases not matched to a gene: 0. Germline V gene sequence: CDR1 MDHEN, CDR2 SYDVKM. The CDR3 DNA sequence: TGTGCCAGCAGTTTAGCGGGGGGCTACGAGCAGTACGTC. This codes for CASSLAGGYEQYV.

This clone was seen once. This chain uses TRBV6-1 with TRBJ2-7, with 7 bases matching TRBD1. The trim removed 2 bases at V and 2 bases at J, leaving 6 bases unmatched. Germline V gene sequence: CDR1 MNHNS, CDR2 SASEGT. CDR3 length: 15 amino acids. CDR3 nucleotides: TGTGCCAGCAGTGAATGGGGACAGCCCCCCTACGAGCAGTACTTC. Protein product: CASSEWGQPPYEQYF.

This chain links TRBV30 with TRBJ2-2; D is uncertain. CDR1 and CDR2 (germline): GTSNPN, SVGIG (reference sequence). Deletions cut 0 bases from V and 3 bases from J, with 5 bases between. The CDR3 runs to 13 residues. The CDR3 DNA follows: TGTGCCTGGAGTGTACAAGACACCGGGGAGCTGTTTTTT. Its translation is CAWSVQDTGELFF.